This T cell receptor beta chain was identified in a study of T cells in women clearing cervical HPV infection. Study details: Only a few women had HLA typing results available.

TCRdb keeps only in-frame clones here, not all; method: immunoSEQ multiplex PCR. With 30,000 to 35,000 clones in the sample, the ten largest clones hold around 8%. On this clone: Read sequence stops 3 residues before the CDR3 end, and the germline J gene provides the missing end.

Germline V gives CDR1 GTSNPN, CDR2 SVGIG (reference sequence). V was clipped by 2 bases and J by 9 bases, with 11 bases between them. The length of the CDR3 is 12 residues. What was sequenced was blood buffy coat. The V and J genes are TRBV30 and TRBJ2-1; no definite D call. The TCR originated in a woman aged 18 to 69 with a cervical HPV16 infection that either progressed to CIN3+ or cleared (not recorded which). The CDR3 sequence: CAWSRTSGEQFF. The part of the CDR3 DNA that was read is TGTGCCTGGAGTCGTACGTCGGGTGAG.